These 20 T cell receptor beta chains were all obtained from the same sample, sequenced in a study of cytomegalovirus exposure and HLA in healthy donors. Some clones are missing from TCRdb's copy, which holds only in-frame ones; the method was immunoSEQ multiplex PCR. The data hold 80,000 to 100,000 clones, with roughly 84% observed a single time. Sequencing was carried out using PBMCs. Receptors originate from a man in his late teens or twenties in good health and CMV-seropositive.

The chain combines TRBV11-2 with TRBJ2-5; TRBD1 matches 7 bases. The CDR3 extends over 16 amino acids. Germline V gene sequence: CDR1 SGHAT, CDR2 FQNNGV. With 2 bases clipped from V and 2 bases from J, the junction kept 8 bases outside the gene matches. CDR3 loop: CASSLPMGTAQETQYF. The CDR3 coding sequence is TGTGCCAGCAGCTTACCAATGGGGACAGCACAAGAGACCCAGTACTTC.

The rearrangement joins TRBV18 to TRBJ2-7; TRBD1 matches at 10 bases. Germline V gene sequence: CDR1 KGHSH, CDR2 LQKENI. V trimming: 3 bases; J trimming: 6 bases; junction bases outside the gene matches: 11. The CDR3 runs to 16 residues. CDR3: CASSPTSGTGVGEQYF. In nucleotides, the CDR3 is TGTGCCAGCTCACCCACCTCCGGGACAGGGGTCGGCGAGCAGTACTTC.

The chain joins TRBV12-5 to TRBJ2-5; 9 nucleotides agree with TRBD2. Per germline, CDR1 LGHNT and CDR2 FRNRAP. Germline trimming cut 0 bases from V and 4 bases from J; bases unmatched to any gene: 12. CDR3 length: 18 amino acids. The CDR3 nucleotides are TGTGCTAGTGGTTTGGTACTGGCGGGGGGGTTCCAGGGAGAGACCCAGTACTTC. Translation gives CASGLVLAGGFQGETQYF.

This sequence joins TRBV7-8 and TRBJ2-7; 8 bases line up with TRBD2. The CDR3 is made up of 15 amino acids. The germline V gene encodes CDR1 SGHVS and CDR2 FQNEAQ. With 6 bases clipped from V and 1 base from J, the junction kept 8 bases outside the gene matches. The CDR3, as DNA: TGTGCCAGCAGTCAAGGACTAGCCGGATCCTACGAGCAGTACTTC. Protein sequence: CASSQGLAGSYEQYF.

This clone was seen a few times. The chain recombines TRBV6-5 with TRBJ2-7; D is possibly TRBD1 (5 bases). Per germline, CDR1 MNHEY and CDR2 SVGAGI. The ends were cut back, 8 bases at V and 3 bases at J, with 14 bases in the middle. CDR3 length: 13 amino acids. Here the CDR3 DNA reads TGTGCCAGCGTACGAAGACAGAACTACGAGCAGTACTTC. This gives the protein CASVRRQNYEQYF.

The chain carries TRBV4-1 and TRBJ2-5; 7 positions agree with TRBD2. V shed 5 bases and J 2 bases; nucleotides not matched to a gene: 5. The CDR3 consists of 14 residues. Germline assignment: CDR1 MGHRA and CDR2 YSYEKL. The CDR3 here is CASSVSGVQETQYF. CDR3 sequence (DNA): TGCGCCAGCAGCGTGAGCGGGGTTCAAGAGACCCAGTACTTC.

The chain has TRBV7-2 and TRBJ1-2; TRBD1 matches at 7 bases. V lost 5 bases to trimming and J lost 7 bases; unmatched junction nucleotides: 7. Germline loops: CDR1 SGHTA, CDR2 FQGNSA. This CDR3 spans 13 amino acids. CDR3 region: CASSTGERSGYTF. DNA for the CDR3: TGTGCCAGCAGCACAGGGGAAAGGAGTGGCTACACCTTC.

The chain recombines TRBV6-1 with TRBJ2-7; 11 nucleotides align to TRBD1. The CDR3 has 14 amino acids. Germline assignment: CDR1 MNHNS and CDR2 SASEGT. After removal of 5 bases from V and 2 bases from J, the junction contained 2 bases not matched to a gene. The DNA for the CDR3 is TGTGCCAGCAGTAGGGACAGGGGGACCTACGAGCAGTACTTC. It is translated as CASSRDRGTYEQYF.

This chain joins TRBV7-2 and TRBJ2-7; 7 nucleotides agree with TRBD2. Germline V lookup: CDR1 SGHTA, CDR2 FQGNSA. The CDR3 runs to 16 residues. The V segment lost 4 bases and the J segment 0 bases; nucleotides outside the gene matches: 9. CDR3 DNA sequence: TGTGCCAGCAGCTCCCGAGTAGCGGGTATCTCCTACGAGCAGTACTTC. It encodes CASSSRVAGISYEQYF.

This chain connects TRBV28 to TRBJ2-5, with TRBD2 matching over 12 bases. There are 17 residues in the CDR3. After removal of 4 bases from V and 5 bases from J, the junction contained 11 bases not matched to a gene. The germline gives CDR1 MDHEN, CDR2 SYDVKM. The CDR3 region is CASSYNLAGGPKETQYF. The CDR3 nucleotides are TGTGCCAGCAGTTACAACCTAGCGGGAGGGCCGAAGGAGACCCAGTACTTC.

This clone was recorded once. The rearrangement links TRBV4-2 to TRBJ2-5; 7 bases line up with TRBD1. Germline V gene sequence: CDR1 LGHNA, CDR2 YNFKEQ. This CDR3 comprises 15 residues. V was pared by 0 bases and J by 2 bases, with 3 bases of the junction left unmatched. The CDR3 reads CASSQDGTEQETQYF. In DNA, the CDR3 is TGTGCCAGCAGCCAAGATGGGACAGAACAAGAGACCCAGTACTTC.

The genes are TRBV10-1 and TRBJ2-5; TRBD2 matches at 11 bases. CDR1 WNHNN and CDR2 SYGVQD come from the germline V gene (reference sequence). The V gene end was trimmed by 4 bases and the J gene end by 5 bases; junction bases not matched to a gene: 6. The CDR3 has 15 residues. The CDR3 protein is CASSVTSGGYETQYF. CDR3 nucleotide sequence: TGCGCCAGCAGTGTTACTAGCGGGGGTTATGAGACCCAGTACTTC.

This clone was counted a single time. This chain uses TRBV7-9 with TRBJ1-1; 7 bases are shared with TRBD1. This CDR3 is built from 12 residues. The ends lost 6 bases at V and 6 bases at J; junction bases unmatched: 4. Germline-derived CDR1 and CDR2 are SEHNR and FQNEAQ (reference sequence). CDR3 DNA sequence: TGTGCCAGCAGAGGGGGCTCCCCTGAAGCTTTCTTT. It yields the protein CASRGGSPEAFF. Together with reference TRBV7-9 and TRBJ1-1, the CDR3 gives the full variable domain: DTGVSQNPRHKITKRGQNVTFRCDPISEHNRLYWYRQTLGQGPEFLTYFQNEAQLEKSRLLSDRFSAERPKGSFSTLEIQRTEQGDSAMYLCASRGGSPEAFFGQGTRLTVV.

CDR3 coding DNA: TGTGCCAGCAGAGGGGACAGGGGGGACTATGGCTACACCTTC. Translation gives CASRGDRGDYGYTF. The V gene is TRBV6-1, the J gene TRBJ1-2; 11 bases agree with TRBD1. J gave up 3 bases and V 6 bases, and 3 bases lay outside the gene matches. CDR1 and CDR2 from the germline V gene are MNHNS and SASEGT. The CDR3 sequence is 14 residues long.

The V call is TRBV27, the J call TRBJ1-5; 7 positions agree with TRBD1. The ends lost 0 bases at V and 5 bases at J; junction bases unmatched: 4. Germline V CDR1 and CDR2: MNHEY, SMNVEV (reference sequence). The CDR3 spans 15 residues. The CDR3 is CASSLSGDRDQPQHF. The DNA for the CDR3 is TGTGCCAGCAGTTTATCGGGGGACAGAGATCAGCCCCAGCATTTT.

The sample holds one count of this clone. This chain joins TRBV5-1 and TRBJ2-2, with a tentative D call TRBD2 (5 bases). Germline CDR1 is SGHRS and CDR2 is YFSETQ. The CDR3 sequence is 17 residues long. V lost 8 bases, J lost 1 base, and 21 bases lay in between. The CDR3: CARTFRDGLENTGELFF. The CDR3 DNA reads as TGCGCCAGAACGTTCCGCGATGGACTCGAGAACACCGGGGAGCTGTTTTTT.

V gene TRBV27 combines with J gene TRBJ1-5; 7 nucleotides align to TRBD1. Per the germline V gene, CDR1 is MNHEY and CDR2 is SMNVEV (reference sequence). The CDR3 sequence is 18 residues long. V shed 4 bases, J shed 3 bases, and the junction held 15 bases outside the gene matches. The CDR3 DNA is TGTGCCAGCAGTTCCCTACTTAGCCGGGACAGACTCAATCAGCCCCAGCATTTT. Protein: CASSSLLSRDRLNQPQHF.

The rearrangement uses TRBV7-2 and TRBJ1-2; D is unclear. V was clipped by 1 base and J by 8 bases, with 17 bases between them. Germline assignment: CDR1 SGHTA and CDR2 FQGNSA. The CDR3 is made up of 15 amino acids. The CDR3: CASSLDGLLTGGYTF. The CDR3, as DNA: TGTGCCAGCAGCTTAGATGGACTCTTAACGGGGGGCTACACCTTC. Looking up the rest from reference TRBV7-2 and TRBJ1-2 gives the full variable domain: GAGVSQSPSNKVTEKGKDVELRCDPISGHTALYWYRQSLGQGLEFLIYFQGNSAPDKSGLPSDRFSAERTGGSVSTLTIQRTQQEDSAVYLCASSLDGLLTGGYTFGSGTRLTVV.

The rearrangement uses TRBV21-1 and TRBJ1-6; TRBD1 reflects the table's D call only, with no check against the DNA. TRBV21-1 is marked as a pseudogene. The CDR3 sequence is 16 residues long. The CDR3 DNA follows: TGTGCCAGCAACGACCGGGACAGAGGTTTTAATTCACCCCTCCACTTT. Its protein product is CASNDRDRGFNSPLHF.

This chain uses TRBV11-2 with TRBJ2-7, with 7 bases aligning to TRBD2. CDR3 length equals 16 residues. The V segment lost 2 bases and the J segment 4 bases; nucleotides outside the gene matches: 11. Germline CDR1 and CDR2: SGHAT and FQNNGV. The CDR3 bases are TGTGCCAGCAGCTTAAGCAGGGCTAGCGGATCGTACGAGCAGTACTTC. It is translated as CASSLSRASGSYEQYF. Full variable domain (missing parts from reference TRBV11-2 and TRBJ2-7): EAGVAQSPRYKIIEKRQSVAFWCNPISGHATLYWYQQILGQGPKLLIQFQNNGVVDDSQLPKDRFSAERLKGVDSTLKIQPAKLEDSAVYLCASSLSRASGSYEQYFGPGTRLTVT.